A selection of T cell receptor beta chains follows, all from one sample in a study of cytomegalovirus exposure and HLA in healthy donors. The repertoire was sequenced with immunoSEQ multiplex PCR; TCRdb's copy has only in-frame clones and lacks some. The sample lists roughly 120,000 clones; around 80% were seen once. Source material: PBMCs. Source of these receptors: a man aged 25-45 years in good health and CMV-seropositive. Both conserved end residues are part of each CDR3. Each record gives: CDR3 length, J gene, D gene, clone size, V gene, CDR3 DNA, CDR3 protein. D genes are given only for firm matches. Size is omitted from some rows. Given values are once, few, many or a class for expanded clones.

15 TRBJ1-2 NA NA TRBV7-9 TGTGCCAGCAGCTTACTCGGAGTCCTCGAGGGCGGCTACACCTTC CASSLLGVLEGGYTF
13 TRBJ2-5 NA NA TRBV5-4 TGTGCCAGCAGCCGGACAGTCCAAGAGACCCAGTACTTC CASSRTVQETQYF
18 TRBJ2-3 TRBD2 NA TRBV5-1 TGCGCCAGCAGCTACCCCCGAGTCGCGGGGGTTTCGTTAGATACGCAGTATTTT CASSYPRVAGVSLDTQYF
17 TRBJ1-5 TRBD1 NA TRBV6-1 TGTGCCAGCAGTGAATGGGTCGGACAGGGAGGCAATCAGCCCCAGCATTTT CASSEWVGQGGNQPQHF
17 TRBJ1-2 NA NA TRBV7-9 TGTGCCAGCAGCTTACGACCGGATATAGGGGAAGTCTATGGCTACACCTTC CASSLRPDIGEVYGYTF
15 TRBJ1-2 NA NA TRBV6-1 TGTGCCACCGCGAGCCTAGGGGCAGCTAACTATGGCTACACCTTC CATASLGAANYGYTF
15 TRBJ1-4 TRBD1 once TRBV18 TGTGCCAGCTCACTGGGTGGACAGGGGGCTGAAAAACTGTTTTTT CASSLGGQGAEKLFF
12 TRBJ1-1 NA NA TRBV7-9 TGTTCCAGCACAAGTGGGGGGGCTGAAGCTTTCTTT CSSTSGGAEAFF
15 TRBJ2-7 NA NA TRBV6-6 TGTGCCAGCAGTTACTCGGGCGGGTACTCCTACGAGCAGTACTTC CASSYSGGYSYEQYF
16 TRBJ2-6 NA NA TRBV5-1 TGCGCCAGCAGCAAAGGACAGTCCTCTGGGGCCAACGTCCTGACTTTC CASSKGQSSGANVLTF
15 TRBJ1-1 TRBD1 NA TRBV7-9 TGTGCCAGCAGCCCCGGACAGGGGATGAACACTGAAGCTTTCTTT CASSPGQGMNTEAFF
14 TRBJ1-1 NA once TRBV5-5 TGTGCCAGCAGGATGAGCACAGGGTACACTGAAGCTTTCTTT CASRMSTGYTEAFF
14 TRBJ1-2 NA once TRBV5-1 TGCGCCAGCAGCTTGGTCGCAGGGTCAAGAGGCTACACCTTC CASSLVAGSRGYTF
18 TRBJ2-1 TRBD2 NA TRBV6-4 TGTGCCAGCAGTGACTCGGGACTAGCGGGAGATATAGGTAATGAGCAGTTCTTC CASSDSGLAGDIGNEQFF
15 TRBJ2-2 TRBD2 NA TRBV28 TGTGCCAGCAGTTCGCCTAGCGGACACACCGGGGAGCTGTTTTTT CASSSPSGHTGELFF
15 TRBJ2-1 NA once TRBV5-8 TGTGCCAGCAGTCCAGGGGCCTACCTATACAATGAGCAGTTCTTC CASSPGAYLYNEQFF
15 TRBJ2-3 TRBD2 NA TRBV5-4 TGTGCCAGCAGCTCCGGACTAGCCTCCCTGGATACGCAGTATTTT CASSSGLASLDTQYF
13 TRBJ2-5 TRBD1 NA TRBV6-5 TGTGCCAGCAGAGGCAGGGGGCGGGTGACCCAGTACTTC CASRGRGRVTQYF
15 TRBJ1-6 NA NA TRBV6-1 TGTGCCAGCAGCGGGGGAAGGTCCTATAATTCACCCCTCCACTTT CASSGGRSYNSPLHF
14 TRBJ1-2 NA NA TRBV5-6 TGTGCCAGCAGCCCGATGACTGATTTCAAGGGCTACACCTTC CASSPMTDFKGYTF
18 TRBJ2-1 NA NA TRBV14 TGTGCCAGCAGCTTGGGGCAGGGAAGTCTTATGACCTACAATGAGCAGTTCTTC CASSLGQGSLMTYNEQFF
15 TRBJ1-1 TRBD1 NA TRBV29-1 TGCAGCGACCTATGGACAGGGGAGAAGGACACTGAAGCTTTCTTT CSDLWTGEKDTEAFF
17 TRBJ2-5 NA NA TRBV11-2 TGTGCCAGCAGCCGCGCTTACCTTCTTAGCGTACAAGAGACCCAGTACTTC CASSRAYLLSVQETQYF
19 TRBJ2-1 TRBD2 NA TRBV2 TGTGCCAGCAGGACCGGACTAGCGGGGGGGAATAGCTCCTACAATGAGCAGTTCTTC CASRTGLAGGNSSYNEQFF
14 TRBJ1-1 NA NA TRBV7-9 TGTGCCAGCAGCTTATCCCTTAAATACACTGAAGCTTTCTTT CASSLSLKYTEAFF
15 TRBJ2-1 TRBD2 few TRBV11-1 TGTGCCAGCAGCCTGGGACTAGCGGGGAACAATGAGCAGTTCTTC CASSLGLAGNNEQFF